A selection of T cell receptor beta chains follows, all from one sample in a study of T cell repertoires in cytomegalovirus infection. TCRdb itself ran the reads through MiXCR, one entry per CDR3 protein. The data show tens of thousands of distinct CDR3 sequences, just under 4% seen once. The sample comprised PBMCs. The receptors here all came from a human donor in good health (CMV status not recorded). Some clones in this sample may be carry-over from other donors' samples. CDR3s include the opening cysteine and the closing phenylalanine or tryptophan. Fields, in order: clone size, V gene, D gene, J gene, CDR3 DNA, CDR3 protein. A D gene is named only where the DNA matches it firmly. Only some rows state a clone size, as once, few, many or a class for expanded clones.

many,TRBV7-2,TRBD1,TRBJ2-7,TGTGCCAGCACGAGGTACGAGGACAGGCACTACGAGCAGTACTTC,CASTRYEDRHYEQYF
few,TRBV6-1,TRBD1,TRBJ2-1,TGTGCCAGCCGAACCGGGACAGGGGGCCTCAATGAGCAGTTCTTC,CASRTGTGGLNEQFF
many,TRBV4-2,TRBD2,TRBJ2-1,TGTGCCAGCAGCCCCCGGACTAGCGGGGGCCCCGCGGGCAATGAGCAGTTCTTC,CASSPRTSGGPAGNEQFF
many,TRBV7-8,-,TRBJ2-3,TGTGCCAGCAAGGCGGGAACGGATACGCAGTATTTT,CASKAGTDTQYF
many,TRBV7-6,-,TRBJ2-4,TGTGCCAGCAGCTTGGGGATGGGCAAAAACATTCAGTACTTC,CASSLGMGKNIQYF
many,TRBV7-2,-,TRBJ2-1,TGTGCCAGCAGCTTAGTAGCGGACCTCTACAATGAGCAGTTCTTC,CASSLVADLYNEQFF
many,TRBV28,-,TRBJ1-1,TGTGCCAGCAGTTTCGGCAGCCGGAACACTGAAGCTTTCTTT,CASSFGSRNTEAFF
many,TRBV6-2/TRBV6-3,-,TRBJ2-1,TGTGCCAGCAGAACATGGGTCCCGAGCTCCTACAATGAGCAGTTCTTC,CASRTWVPSSYNEQFF
many,TRBV7-2,-,TRBJ2-7,TGTGCCAGCAGCCTCGGGACACTGTACGAGCAGTACTTC,CASSLGTLYEQYF
medium-sized,TRBV7-8,TRBD2,TRBJ2-5,TGTGCCAGCAGCATCCGAGCGGGAGGAGAGACCCAGTACTTC,CASSIRAGGETQYF
-,TRBV7-2,-,TRBJ1-2,TGTGCCAGCAGCTTATCCGGAACCCAGGCTGGCTACACCTTC,CASSLSGTQAGYTF
many,TRBV12-3/TRBV12-4,-,TRBJ1-1,TGTGCCAGCAGTTCCTCCATGAACACTGAAGCTTTCTTT,CASSSSMNTEAFF
many,TRBV25-1,-,TRBJ1-3,TGTGCCAGCAGTGAACAGGGGACTGGAAACACCATATATTTT,CASSEQGTGNTIYF
-,TRBV20-1,-,TRBJ1-5,TGCAGTGCTAGCTCCGGGATTCAGCCCCAGCATTTT,CSASSGIQPQHF
many,TRBV11-2,-,TRBJ1-1,TGTGCCAGCAGCCCCGGGCCTCGGGCCACTGAAGCTTTCTTT,CASSPGPRATEAFF
many,TRBV7-3,-,TRBJ2-3,TGTGCCAGCAGCGAGAGGTCGGGTGCAGATACGCAGTATTTT,CASSERSGADTQYF
many,TRBV7-8,TRBD1,TRBJ1-2,TGTGCCAGCAGCGGATGGGACAGGGTATCCAACTATGGCTACACCTTC,CASSGWDRVSNYGYTF
many,TRBV28,-,TRBJ1-2,TGTGCCAGCAGACCTCCGACTAACTATGGCTACACCTTC,CASRPPTNYGYTF
many,TRBV6-2/TRBV6-3,TRBD1,TRBJ1-1,TGTGCCAGCAGTTCCCTTCGACCCGGCAGGGGGGTCACTGAAGCTTTCTTT,CASSSLRPGRGVTEAFF
few,TRBV5-4,TRBD2,TRBJ2-1,TGTGCCAGCAGCCCGGGGATAGCGGGAGGATACACCTACAATGAGCAGTTCTTC,CASSPGIAGGYTYNEQFF
many,TRBV7-6,TRBD1,TRBJ2-7,TGTGCCAGCACCAATCGACAGGGGGCAGGGGAGCAGTACTTC,CASTNRQGAGEQYF
many,TRBV7-9,TRBD1,TRBJ1-2,TGTGCCAGCAGCCCCGGGACAGATTTTAACTATGGCTACACCTTC,CASSPGTDFNYGYTF
many,TRBV7-4,TRBD2,TRBJ2-1,TGTGCCAGCACCCCTTACCGGGGGGGCTTATTCAATGAGCAGTTCTTC,CASTPYRGGLFNEQFF